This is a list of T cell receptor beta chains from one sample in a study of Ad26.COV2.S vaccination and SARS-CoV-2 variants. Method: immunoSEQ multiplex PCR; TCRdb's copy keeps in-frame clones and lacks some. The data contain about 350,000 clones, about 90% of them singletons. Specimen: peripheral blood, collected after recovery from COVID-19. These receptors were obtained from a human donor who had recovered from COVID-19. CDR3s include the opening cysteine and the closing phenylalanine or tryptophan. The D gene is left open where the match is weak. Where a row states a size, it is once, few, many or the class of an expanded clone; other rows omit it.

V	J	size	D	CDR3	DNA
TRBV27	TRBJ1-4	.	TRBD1	CASSRQGRVTNEKLFF	TGTGCCAGCAGTCGACAGGGGAGGGTAACTAATGAAAAACTGTTTTTT
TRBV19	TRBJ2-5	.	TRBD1	CASSGDRGRGRPPETQYF	TGTGCCAGTAGTGGCGACAGGGGAAGGGGCCGCCCACCCGAGACCCAGTACTTC
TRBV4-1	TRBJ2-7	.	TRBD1	CASSQGGTGAKDEQYF	TGCGCCAGCAGCCAAGGTGGGACAGGGGCAAAGGACGAGCAGTACTTC
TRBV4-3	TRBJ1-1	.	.	CASSHRGPTEAFF	TGCGCCAGCAGCCACCGGGGCCCCACTGAAGCTTTCTTT
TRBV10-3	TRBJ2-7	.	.	CAISESTYEQYF	TGTGCCATCAGTGAGTCGACCTACGAGCAGTACTTC
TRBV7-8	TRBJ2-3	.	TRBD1	CASSLTGGLTDTQYF	TGTGCCAGCAGCTTGACAGGGGGCCTGACAGATACGCAGTATTTT
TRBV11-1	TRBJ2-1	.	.	CASNWGPGSNNEQFF	TGTGCCAGCAATTGGGGCCCGGGCTCCAACAATGAGCAGTTCTTC
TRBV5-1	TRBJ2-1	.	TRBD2	CASSPSVAGGYNEQFF	TGCGCCAGCAGCCCGTCGGTAGCGGGGGGTTACAATGAGCAGTTCTTC
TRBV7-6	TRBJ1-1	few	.	CASSLAGGVAEAFF	TGTGCCAGCAGCTTAGCGGGGGGTGTCGCTGAAGCTTTCTTT
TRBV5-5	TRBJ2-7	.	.	CASSKLFQTSSYEQYF	TGTGCCAGCAGCAAACTTTTCCAAACCAGCTCCTACGAGCAGTACTTC
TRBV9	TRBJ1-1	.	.	CASSVEQVYTEAFF	TGTGCCAGCAGCGTAGAACAGGTTTACACTGAAGCTTTCTTT
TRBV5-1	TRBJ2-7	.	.	CASSLEPGYEQYF	TGCGCCAGCAGCTTGGAGCCAGGTTACGAGCAGTACTTC
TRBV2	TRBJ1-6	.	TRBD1	CASSEAGTAYNSPLHF	TGTGCCAGCAGTGAAGCCGGGACAGCCTATAATTCACCCCTCCACTTT
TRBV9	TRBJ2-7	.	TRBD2	CASSPQGLAGGYEQYF	TGTGCCAGCAGCCCTCAGGGACTAGCGGGGGGGTACGAGCAGTACTTC
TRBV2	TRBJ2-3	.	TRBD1	CASRYSGTGADTQYF	TGTGCCAGCAGATACTCCGGGACAGGGGCAGATACGCAGTATTTT
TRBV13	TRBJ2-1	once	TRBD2	CASSPVGRGGWNEQFF	TGTGCCAGCAGCCCGGTTGGGCGGGGGGGCTGGAATGAGCAGTTCTTC
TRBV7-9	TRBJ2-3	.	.	CASSPSGGTDTQYF	TGTGCCAGCAGCCCTTCCGGGGGCACAGATACGCAGTATTTT
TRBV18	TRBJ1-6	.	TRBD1	CASSPTGVNSPLHF	TGTGCCAGCTCACCAACAGGGGTAAATTCACCCCTCCACTTT
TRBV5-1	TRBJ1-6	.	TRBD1	CASSLTGESYNSPLHF	TGCGCCAGCAGCTTGACAGGGGAGTCCTATAATTCACCCCTCCACTTT
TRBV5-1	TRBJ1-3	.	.	CASSLDSSGLDTIYF	TGCGCCAGCAGCTTGGATTCGTCAGGTCTAGACACCATATATTTT
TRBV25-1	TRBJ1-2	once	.	CASSLPGNNYGYTF	TGTGCCAGCAGTTTACCGGGGAATAACTATGGCTACACCTTC
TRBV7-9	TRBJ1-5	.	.	CASSLAGSNQPQHF	TGTGCCAGCAGCTTAGCGGGAAGCAATCAGCCCCAGCATTTT
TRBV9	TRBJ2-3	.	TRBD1	CASNPTGGWTDTQYF	TGTGCCAGCAACCCGACAGGGGGCTGGACAGATACGCAGTATTTT
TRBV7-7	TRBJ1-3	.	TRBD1	CASSLGTGGGNTIYF	TGTGCTAGCAGCTTAGGGACAGGGGGTGGAAACACCATATATTTT
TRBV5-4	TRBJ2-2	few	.	CASSLGLTGELFF	TGTGCCAGCAGCTTGGGATTAACCGGGGAGCTGTTTTTT
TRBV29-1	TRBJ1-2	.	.	CSVEDGDAINYGYTF	TGCAGCGTTGAAGACGGGGACGCTATTAACTATGGCTACACCTTC
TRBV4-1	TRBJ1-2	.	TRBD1	CASSQATGLGYTF	TGCGCCAGCAGCCAAGCGACAGGGTTGGGCTACACCTTC
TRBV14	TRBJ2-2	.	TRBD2	CASSQRAGGSTGELFF	TGTGCCAGCAGCCAAAGAGCGGGGGGGTCCACCGGGGAGCTGTTTTTT
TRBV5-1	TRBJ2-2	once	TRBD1	CASRHKTGEMSTGELFF	TGCGCCAGCAGACACAAAACAGGGGAAATGAGCACCGGGGAGCTGTTTTTT
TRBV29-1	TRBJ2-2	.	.	CSAGEGELFF	TGCAGCGCTGGGGAGGGGGAGCTGTTTTTT